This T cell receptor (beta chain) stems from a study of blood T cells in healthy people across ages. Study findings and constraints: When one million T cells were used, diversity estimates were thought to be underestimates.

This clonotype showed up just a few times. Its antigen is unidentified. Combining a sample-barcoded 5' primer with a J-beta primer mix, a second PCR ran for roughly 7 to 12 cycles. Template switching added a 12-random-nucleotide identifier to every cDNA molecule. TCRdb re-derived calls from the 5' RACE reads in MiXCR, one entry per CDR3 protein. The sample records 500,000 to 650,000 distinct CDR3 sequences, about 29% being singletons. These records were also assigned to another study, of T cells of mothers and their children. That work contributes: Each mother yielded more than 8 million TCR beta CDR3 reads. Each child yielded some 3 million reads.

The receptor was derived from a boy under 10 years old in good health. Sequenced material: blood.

The CDR3 DNA reads TGTGCCAGCAGTTTGGGGACGGGAGGAAACACCATATATTTT. It encodes CASSLGTGGNTIYF. V gene TRBV12-3 or TRBV12-4 combines with J gene TRBJ1-3, with D maybe TRBD1 (5 bases). Trimming took 3 bases from V and 4 from J, leaving 10 bases between them. This CDR3 region has 14 residues.